Listed below are T cell receptor beta chains from one sample, sequenced in a study of cytomegalovirus exposure and HLA in healthy donors. Data came from immunoSEQ multiplex PCR; TCRdb stores just in-frame clones and leaves some out. The sample lists about 73,000 clones, 85% to 95% seen once, with approximately 3.3% in the top ten. Sequencing was carried out using PBMCs. These TCRs come from a man younger than 35 in good health and CMV-seronegative. Both conserved end residues are part of each CDR3. The D gene is left open where the match is weak.

d_call v_call cdr3_aa
. TRBV7-8 CASSFAKQGSGYGYTF
. TRBV2 CASSERPNEQFF
. TRBV5-6 CASSLAGLGSYEQYF
. TRBV28 CASSSTTDSYDEQYF
. TRBV19 CASSMIGVGNQPQHF
. TRBV5-8 CASSFRGSGYTF
TRBD1 TRBV6-5 CASMAGTGRNEQFF
TRBD1 TRBV30 CALQLRDRGPISSEQYF
. TRBV7-3 CASSLRVLGGELFF
. TRBV27 CASSFFAGWTEAFF
TRBD1 TRBV6-4 CAYKVRDRDLSNQPQHF
. TRBV19 CASRTGNQPQHF
TRBD1 TRBV2 CAGTGRDTDTQYF
. TRBV4-1 CASSQQQGEDTEAFF
. TRBV7-2 CADSASDLTDTQYF
. TRBV29-1 CLAMGDTEAFF
. TRBV10-3 CAISESTRISYEQYF
TRBD1 TRBV11-2 CASRPTGGPGELFF
. TRBV7-9 CASSLAGSSYNEQFF
. TRBV5-4 CASSLDGSSYEQYF
. TRBV27 CASSPGGPTDTQYF
. TRBV4-1 CASSQGASEPYNEQFF
TRBD2 TRBV14 CASSLGTSGYEQYF
TRBD1 TRBV19 CASSINPGTVNEKLFF
TRBD2 TRBV6-6 CASSYLLAGETQYF
. TRBV27 CASSFNRQNTEAFF
. TRBV12-5 CASGLTLGAHQYF
. TRBV6-1 CASSETPGLGGEKLFF
TRBD1 TRBV28 CASSLGQGTNQPQHF
. TRBV6-5 CASRATEFSSYEQYF
. TRBV7-9 CASSLAGGNTEAFF
TRBD2 TRBV7-2 CASSPPSGGAGTQYF
. TRBV27 CASSSLGYEQYF
. TRBV7-2 CASSLAQLEQFF
. TRBV18 CASSPYRQSFYEQYF
. TRBV13 CASSLGSGRELFF
TRBD2 TRBV30 CAWNGLAGGSYNEQFF
. TRBV27 CASRPLNSPASYNEQFF